Below, one T cell receptor beta chain is given with its context. This clonotype came up many times. The antigen it recognizes is unknown. Base qualities are missing; no much larger clone stands one base away. Ficoll-Paque density gradient centrifugation was used to isolate PBMCs. The instrument given in TCRdb is Illumina NovaSeq 6000. cDNA libraries for TCRalpha and TCRbeta were prepared by 5'RACE using constant-segment primers, with sample barcodes and unique molecular identifiers added. RNA was extracted from every sample with Trizol reagent. Amplification of the libraries took two PCR steps, and the second step added a second sample barcode plus Illumina TruSeq adapters. The libraries were sequenced on an Illumina NovaSeq using 2 x 150 bp paired-end reads. Under the source paper's analysis protocol: With migec v1.2.7, reads were demultiplexed and then collapsed into UMI-guided consensus sequences. Using mixcr v2.1.11, UMI consensuses were aligned to TRA and TRB V and J templates and then assembled into clonotypes. A clonotype was counted as expanded or contracted only when both edgeR and NoisET called the clonotype significant, with the noise models trained on biological replicates. For edgeR calls, the thresholds were a false discovery rate-adjusted p below 0.01 and a log2 fold-change of 1. As an exploratory analysis of dynamics, PCA with hierarchical clustering was applied to max-normalized trajectories of the 1000 most abundant clonotypes. Separately sequenced CD4+ and CD8+ repertoires were used to assign a CD4 or CD8 phenotype to each responding clone. TCRdb reprocessing: public reads trimmed at Q25 with fastp, clones called with MiXCR, in-frame beta chains kept. Each entry merges the rows of one CDR3 protein and shows their most common DNA and genes. V and J calls and clone size were set by TCRdb, not the authors. This sample is represented by approximately 290,000 distinct CDR3 sequences; approximately 20% of them were singletons. Roughly 20% of the sample is held by the ten biggest clonotypes.

This entry comes from a study of T-cell memory formation after mild COVID-19 (dated by TCRdb to 2020 to 2022). Regarding the study in general: TCR sequence clusters from the two donors were largely donor specific. Two young, previously healthy adult volunteers, one female and one male, were included in the cohort. Longitudinal TCRalpha and TCRbeta repertoire sequencing tracked T-cell clones expanding and contracting after mild COVID-19 in two donors. Summary of the overall study and its limitations: SARS-CoV-2 specificity was not confirmed for the second-wave clones peaking on day 37. Some responding clones were found in pre-infection memory, which suggests that pre-existing cross-reactive memory T cells took part in the SARS-CoV-2 response. Only a couple of mild cases were covered by the study, and larger cohorts that include severe cases with pre-infection samples were considered necessary. Balanced CD4/CD8 phenotypes were observed for clones contracting from day 15 to 85, whereas a bias towards CD4+ was observed for a second wave of clones expanding from day 15 to 37. Contracting CD4+ clones were located mainly in the CM and EM memory subsets, whereas CD8+ clones were found to be enriched in EMRA.

Looking up the germline V gene yields CDR1 MNHEY and CDR2 SVGAGI. Trimming removed 6 bases from V and 7 bases from J, leaving 6 bases between the germline ends. The CDR3 contains 11 residues, cysteine and phenylalanine counted. Just the 33-base CDR3 DNA is kept, in frame starting at base 1. Sequenced sample: PBMCs or a T cell subset sorted from them (not recorded which). This receptor was taken from a young man who had mild COVID-19 (a few samples of this study predate the infection). The sample titles of this study are shuffled in the database, so cell type and time point are left out; the donor was told from shared clones. The V gene is TRBV6-5 and the J gene is TRBJ2-2; the D segment cannot be called with confidence. The CDR3 is CASRGYGELFF. The bases read TGTGCCAGCAGGGGGTACGGGGAGCTGTTTTTT.